Reported below is one T cell receptor (beta chain). Time point defined: after dendritic cell vaccination, including at tumor progression/relapse. Fresh-frozen tumor tissue and more than two years of survival data were available for all. No glioblastoma patient carried an isocitrate dehydrogenase mutation. Before vaccination, two weeks after the third vaccination, and at progression, PBMC were collected. Primers: 60 V beta forward and 13 J beta reverse. The table came from immunoSEQ multiplex PCR; TCRdb's copy has only in-frame clones and leaves some out. The sample carries fewer than 65,000 clones, about 88% recorded once. V shed 2 bases and J shed 1 base, with 6 bases lying between them. In germline, CDR1 is SGHTA, CDR2 FQGTGA. The CDR3 length is 15 residues. This sample stems from a study of glioma-infiltrating T cells after dendritic cell vaccination.

The source was blood, collected after dendritic cell vaccination. This TCR derives from a human donor with glioblastoma. The chain couples TRBV7-3 to TRBJ2-6; D is ambiguous. In DNA, the CDR3 is TGTGCCAGCAGCTTAGCGGATTCTGGGGCCAACGTCCTGACTTTC. The encoded protein is CASSLADSGANVLTF. The complete variable domain, with remaining parts taken from reference TRBV7-3 and TRBJ2-6, reads GAGVSQTPSNKVTEKGKYVELRCDPISGHTALYWYRQSLGQGPEFLIYFQGTGAADDSGLPNDRFFAVRPEGSVSTLKIQRTERGDSAVYLCASSLADSGANVLTFGAGSRLTVL.